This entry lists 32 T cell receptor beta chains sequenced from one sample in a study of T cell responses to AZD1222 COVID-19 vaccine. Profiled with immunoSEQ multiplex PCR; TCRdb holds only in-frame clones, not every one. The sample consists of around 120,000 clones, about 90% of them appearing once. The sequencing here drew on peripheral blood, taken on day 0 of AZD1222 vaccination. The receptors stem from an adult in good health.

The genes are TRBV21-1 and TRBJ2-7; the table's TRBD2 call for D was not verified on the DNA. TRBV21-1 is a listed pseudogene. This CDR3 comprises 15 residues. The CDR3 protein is CASSVCRGSSYEQYF. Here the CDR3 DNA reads TGTGCCAGCAGCGTGTGTCGCGGGAGCTCCTACGAGCAGTACTTC.

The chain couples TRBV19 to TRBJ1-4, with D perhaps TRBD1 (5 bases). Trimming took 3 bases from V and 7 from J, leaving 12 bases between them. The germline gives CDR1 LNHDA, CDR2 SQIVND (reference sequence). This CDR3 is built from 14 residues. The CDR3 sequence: CASSMAGITEKLFF. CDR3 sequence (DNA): TGTGCCAGTAGTATGGCAGGGATTACTGAAAAACTGTTTTTT.

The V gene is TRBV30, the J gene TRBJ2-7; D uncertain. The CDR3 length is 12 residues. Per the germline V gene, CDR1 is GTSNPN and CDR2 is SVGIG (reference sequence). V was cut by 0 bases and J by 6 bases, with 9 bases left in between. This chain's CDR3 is CAWSVGSLEQYF. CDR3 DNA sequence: TGTGCCTGGAGTGTGGGGTCCCTCGAGCAGTACTTC.

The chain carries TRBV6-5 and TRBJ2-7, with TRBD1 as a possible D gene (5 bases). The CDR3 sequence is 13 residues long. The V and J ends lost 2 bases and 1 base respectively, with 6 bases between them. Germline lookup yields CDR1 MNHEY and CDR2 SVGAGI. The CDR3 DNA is TGTGCCAGCAGTTACGACAGATCCTACGAGCAGTACTTC. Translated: CASSYDRSYEQYF.

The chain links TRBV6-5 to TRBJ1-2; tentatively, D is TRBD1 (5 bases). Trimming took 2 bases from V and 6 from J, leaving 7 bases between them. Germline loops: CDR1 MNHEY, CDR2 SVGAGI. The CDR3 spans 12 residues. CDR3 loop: CASSYQGDGYTF. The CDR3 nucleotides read TGTGCCAGCAGTTACCAAGGGGATGGCTACACCTTC.

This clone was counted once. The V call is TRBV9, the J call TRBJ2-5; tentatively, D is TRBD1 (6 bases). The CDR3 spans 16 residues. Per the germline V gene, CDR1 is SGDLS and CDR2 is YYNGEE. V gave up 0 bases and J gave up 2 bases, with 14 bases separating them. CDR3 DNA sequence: TGTGCCAGCAGCGTAGGGGGCAGGGGCATACAAGAGACCCAGTACTTC. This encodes CASSVGGRGIQETQYF.

In DNA, the CDR3 is TGTGCCAGCAGCGTAGGTGACACCGGGGAGCTGTTTTTT. Amino acid sequence: CASSVGDTGELFF. The chain joins TRBV9 to TRBJ2-2, with unresolved D. Germline V lookup: CDR1 SGDLS, CDR2 YYNGEE. V was shortened by 0 bases and J by 3 bases, with 3 bases between the two germline ends. This CDR3 spans 13 amino acids.

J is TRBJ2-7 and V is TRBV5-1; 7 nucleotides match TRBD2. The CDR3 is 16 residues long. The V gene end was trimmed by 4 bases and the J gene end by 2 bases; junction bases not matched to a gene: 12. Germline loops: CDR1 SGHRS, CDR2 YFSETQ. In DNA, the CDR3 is TGCGCCAGCAGCGGAGGGGTAGCGGGTGGACCCTACGAGCAGTACTTC. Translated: CASSGGVAGGPYEQYF.

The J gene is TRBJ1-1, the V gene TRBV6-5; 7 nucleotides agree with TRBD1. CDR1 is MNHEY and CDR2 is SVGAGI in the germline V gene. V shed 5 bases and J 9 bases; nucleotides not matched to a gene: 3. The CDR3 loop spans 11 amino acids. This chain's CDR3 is CASSMTGKAFF. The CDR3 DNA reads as TGTGCCAGCAGTATGACAGGGAAAGCTTTCTTT.

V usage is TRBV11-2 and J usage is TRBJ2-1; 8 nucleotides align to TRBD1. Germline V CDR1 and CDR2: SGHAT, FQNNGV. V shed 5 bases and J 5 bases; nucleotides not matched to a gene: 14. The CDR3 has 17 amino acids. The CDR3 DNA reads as TGTGCCAGCAGCACCGAGACCCAGGGGGCAGTGGACAATGAGCAGTTCTTC. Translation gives CASSTETQGAVDNEQFF.

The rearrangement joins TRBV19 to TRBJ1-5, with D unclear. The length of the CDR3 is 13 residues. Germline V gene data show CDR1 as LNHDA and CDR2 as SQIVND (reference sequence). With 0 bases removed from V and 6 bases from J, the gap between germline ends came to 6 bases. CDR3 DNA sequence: TGTGCCAGTAGTATAGATCCCGGTCAGCCCCAGCATTTT. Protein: CASSIDPGQPQHF.

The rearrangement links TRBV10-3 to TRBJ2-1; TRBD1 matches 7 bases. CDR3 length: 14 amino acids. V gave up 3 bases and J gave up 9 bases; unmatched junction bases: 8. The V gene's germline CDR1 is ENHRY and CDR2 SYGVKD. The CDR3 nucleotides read TGTGCCATCAGTGACCTCGGGACAGTAGGTGAGCAGTTCTTC. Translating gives CAISDLGTVGEQFF.

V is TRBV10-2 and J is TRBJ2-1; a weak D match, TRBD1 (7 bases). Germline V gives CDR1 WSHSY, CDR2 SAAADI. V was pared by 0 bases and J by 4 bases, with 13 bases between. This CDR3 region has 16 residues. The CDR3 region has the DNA TGCGCCAGCAGTGAGTCGCGGGACAGTCCTTACAATGAGCAGTTCTTC. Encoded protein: CASSESRDSPYNEQFF.

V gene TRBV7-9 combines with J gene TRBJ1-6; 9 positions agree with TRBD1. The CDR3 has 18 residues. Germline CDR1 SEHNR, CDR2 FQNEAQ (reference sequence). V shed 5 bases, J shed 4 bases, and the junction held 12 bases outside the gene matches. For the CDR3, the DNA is TGTGCCAGCAGCCCACCCTTCCAGGACAGGGGTTATAATTCACCCCTCCACTTT. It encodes CASSPPFQDRGYNSPLHF.

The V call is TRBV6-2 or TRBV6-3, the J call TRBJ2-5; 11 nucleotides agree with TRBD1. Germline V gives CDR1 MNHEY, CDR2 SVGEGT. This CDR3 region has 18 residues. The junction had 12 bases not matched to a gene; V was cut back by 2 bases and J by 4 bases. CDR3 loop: CASSYSYGGQGDRETQYF. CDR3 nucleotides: TGTGCCAGCAGTTACAGTTACGGGGGACAGGGGGATCGAGAGACCCAGTACTTC.

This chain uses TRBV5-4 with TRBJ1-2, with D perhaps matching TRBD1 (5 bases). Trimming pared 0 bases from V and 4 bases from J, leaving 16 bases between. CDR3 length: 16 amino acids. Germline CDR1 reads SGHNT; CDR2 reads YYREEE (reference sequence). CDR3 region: CASSLASGIGSYGYTF. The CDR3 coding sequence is TGTGCCAGCAGCTTGGCCTCAGGGATAGGTAGCTATGGCTACACCTTC.

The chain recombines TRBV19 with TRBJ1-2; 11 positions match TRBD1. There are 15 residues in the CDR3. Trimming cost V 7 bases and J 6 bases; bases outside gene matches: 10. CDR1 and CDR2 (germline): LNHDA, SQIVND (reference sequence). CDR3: CASTNFWGQGDGYTF. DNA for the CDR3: TGTGCCAGTACCAACTTCTGGGGACAGGGGGATGGCTACACCTTC.

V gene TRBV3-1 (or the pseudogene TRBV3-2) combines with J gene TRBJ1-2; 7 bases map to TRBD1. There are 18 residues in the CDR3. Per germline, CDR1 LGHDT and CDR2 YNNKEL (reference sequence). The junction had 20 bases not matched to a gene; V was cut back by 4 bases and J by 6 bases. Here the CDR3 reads CASSLRTKGARILDGYTF. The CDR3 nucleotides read TGTGCCAGCAGCCTGCGAACCAAGGGGGCGCGGATTTTGGATGGCTACACCTTC.

CDR3 protein: CATSDFASGRGGNEQFF. The DNA of the CDR3 is TGTGCCACCAGTGATTTCGCTAGCGGGAGAGGGGGCAATGAGCAGTTCTTC. The gene calls are TRBV24-1 and TRBJ2-1; 10 positions agree with TRBD2. Germline V gene lookup returns CDR1 KGHDR and CDR2 SFDVKD. The CDR3 has 17 residues. Trimming removed 1 base from V and 6 bases from J; junction bases left unmatched: 8.

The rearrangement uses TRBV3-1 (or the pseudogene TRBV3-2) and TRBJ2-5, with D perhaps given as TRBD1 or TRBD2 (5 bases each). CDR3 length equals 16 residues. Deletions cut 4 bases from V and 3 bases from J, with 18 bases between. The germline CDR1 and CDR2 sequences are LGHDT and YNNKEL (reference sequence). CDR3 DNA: TGTGCCAGCAGCCCAGGGCGAGGGGTGGGGGAAGAGACCCAGTACTTC. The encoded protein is CASSPGRGVGEETQYF.

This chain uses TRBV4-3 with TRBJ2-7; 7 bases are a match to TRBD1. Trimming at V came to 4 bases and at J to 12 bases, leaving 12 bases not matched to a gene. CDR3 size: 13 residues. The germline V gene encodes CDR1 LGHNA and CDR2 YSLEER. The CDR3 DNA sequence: TGCGCCAGCAGCCTCGCGGACAGGAGGAATTTGTACTTC. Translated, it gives CASSLADRRNLYF.

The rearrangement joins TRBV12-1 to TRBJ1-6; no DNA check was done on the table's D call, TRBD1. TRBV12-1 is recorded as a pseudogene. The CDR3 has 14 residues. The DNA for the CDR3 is TGTGCCAGCAGCTCGACAGGGGAAAATTGTCCCCTCCACTTT. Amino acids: CASSSTGENCPLHF.

CDR3: CASSHNLADTQYF. The CDR3 DNA follows: TGTGCCAGCAGCCACAACCTAGCGGATACGCAGTATTTT. The chain uses TRBV11-1 and TRBJ2-3, with a weak D call TRBD2 (6 bases). Between the trimmed V and J ends, which lost 5 bases and 6 bases, there was a span of 12 bases. Germline CDR1 and CDR2: SGHAT and FQDESV (reference sequence). There are 13 residues in the CDR3.

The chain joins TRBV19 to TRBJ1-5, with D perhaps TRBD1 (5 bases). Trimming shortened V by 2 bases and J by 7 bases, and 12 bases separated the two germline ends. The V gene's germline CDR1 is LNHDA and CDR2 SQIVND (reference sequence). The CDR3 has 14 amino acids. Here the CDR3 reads CASSITGAGQPQHF. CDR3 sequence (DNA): TGTGCCAGTAGTATAACTGGGGCAGGGCAGCCCCAGCATTTT.

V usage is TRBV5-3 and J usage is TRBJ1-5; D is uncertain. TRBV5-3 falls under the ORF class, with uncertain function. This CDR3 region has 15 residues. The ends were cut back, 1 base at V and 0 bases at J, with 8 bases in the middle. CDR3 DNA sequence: TGTGCCAGAAGCTTGAGAGACGATAGCAATCAGCCCCAGCATTTT. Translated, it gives CARSLRDDSNQPQHF.

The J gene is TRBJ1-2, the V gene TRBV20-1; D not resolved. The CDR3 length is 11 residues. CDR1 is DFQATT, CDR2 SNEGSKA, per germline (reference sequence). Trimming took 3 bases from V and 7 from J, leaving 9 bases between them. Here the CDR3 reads CSARGTVGYTF. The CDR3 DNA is TGCAGTGCTAGGGGAACGGTTGGCTACACCTTC.

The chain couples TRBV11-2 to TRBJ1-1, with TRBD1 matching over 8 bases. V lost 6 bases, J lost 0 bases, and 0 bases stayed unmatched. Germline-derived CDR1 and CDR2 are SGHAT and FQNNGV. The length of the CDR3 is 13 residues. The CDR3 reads CASRDRVNTEAFF. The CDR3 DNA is TGTGCCAGCAGGGACAGGGTGAACACTGAAGCTTTCTTT.

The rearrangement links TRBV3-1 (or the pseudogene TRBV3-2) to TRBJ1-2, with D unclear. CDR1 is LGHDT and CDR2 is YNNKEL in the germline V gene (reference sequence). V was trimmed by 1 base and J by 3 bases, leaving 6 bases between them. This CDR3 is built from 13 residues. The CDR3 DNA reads TGTGCCAGCAGCCAAGTCGGGTACTATGGCTACACCTTC. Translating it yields CASSQVGYYGYTF.

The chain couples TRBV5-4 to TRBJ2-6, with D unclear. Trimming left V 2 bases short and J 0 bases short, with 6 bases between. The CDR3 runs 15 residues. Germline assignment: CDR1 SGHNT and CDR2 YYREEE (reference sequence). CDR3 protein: CASSLWGSGANVLTF. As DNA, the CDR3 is TGTGCCAGCAGCTTATGGGGCTCTGGGGCCAACGTCCTGACTTTC.

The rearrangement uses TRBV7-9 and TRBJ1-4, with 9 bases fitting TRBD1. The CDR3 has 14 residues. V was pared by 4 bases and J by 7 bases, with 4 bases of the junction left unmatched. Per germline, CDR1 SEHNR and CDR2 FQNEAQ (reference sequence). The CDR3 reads CASSSGQGSEKLFF. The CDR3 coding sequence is TGTGCCAGCAGCTCGGGACAGGGTAGTGAAAAACTGTTTTTT.

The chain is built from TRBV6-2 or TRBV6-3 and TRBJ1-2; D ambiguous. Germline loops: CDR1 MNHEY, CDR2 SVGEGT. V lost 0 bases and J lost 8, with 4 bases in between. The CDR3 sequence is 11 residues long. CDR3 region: CASSYSVGYTF. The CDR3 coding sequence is TGTGCCAGCAGTTACTCAGTCGGCTACACCTTC.

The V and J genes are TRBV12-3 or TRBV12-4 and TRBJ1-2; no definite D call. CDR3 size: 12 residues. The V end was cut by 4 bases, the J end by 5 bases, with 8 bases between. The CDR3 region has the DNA TGTGCCAGCAGTTCGTGGATGTATGGCTACACCTTC. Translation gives CASSSWMYGYTF.